Sequencing of this T cell receptor (beta chain) was carried out in a study of blood T cell repertoires in COVID-19. The CDR3 has 14 residues. The germline V gene encodes CDR1 MNHEY and CDR2 SVGAGI. V gave up 7 bases and J gave up 5 bases; unmatched junction bases: 8. Sequenced by immunoSEQ multiplex PCR; TCRdb stores in-frame clones only, minus some. Of about 81,000 clones in the sample, 86% are singletons; the top ten hold under 30%. The J gene is TRBJ2-1, the V gene TRBV6-5; 7 bases match TRBD1. The source of this sequence is a human donor in a cohort sampled during active COVID-19. Source material: peripheral blood. The CDR3 sequence: CASNLGTVNNEQFF. As DNA, the CDR3 is TGTGCCAGCAACCTAGGGACAGTCAACAATGAGCAGTTCTTC.